A selection of T cell receptor beta chains follows, all from one sample in a study of shared clonotypes between healthy human individuals. The repertoire was sequenced with immunoSEQ multiplex PCR; TCRdb's copy has only in-frame clones and lacks some. Of fewer than 1.8 million clones listed, around 98.5% were seen once; the top ten hold approximately 0.4%. Sequenced input: naive CD4+ T cells sorted from blood. These receptors were taken from a man aged 25 to 40 in good health. CDR3s include the opening cysteine and the closing phenylalanine or tryptophan. Only some rows state a clone size, as once, few, many or a class for expanded clones.

clone size: -
J gene: TRBJ2-1
V gene: TRBV2
CDR3 protein: CASCRAQRASEQFF

clone size: -
J gene: TRBJ1-4
V gene: TRBV2
CDR3 protein: CASSSRHPTNEKLFF

clone size: -
J gene: TRBJ1-1
V gene: TRBV6-1
CDR3 protein: CASSERITRGREAFF

clone size: -
J gene: TRBJ2-3
V gene: TRBV9
CDR3 protein: CAIHRADTQYF

clone size: -
J gene: TRBJ2-3
V gene: TRBV19
CDR3 protein: CASSVTSRGGTDTQYF

clone size: -
J gene: TRBJ2-5
V gene: TRBV27
CDR3 protein: CASSAAPTATQYF

clone size: -
J gene: TRBJ2-3
V gene: TRBV6-1
CDR3 protein: CASSDGLATDTQYF

clone size: -
J gene: TRBJ2-3
V gene: TRBV19
CDR3 protein: CASSIDNIGFADTQYF

clone size: -
J gene: TRBJ2-3
V gene: TRBV28
CDR3 protein: CASSDGTPRSMDTQYF

clone size: -
J gene: TRBJ2-7
V gene: TRBV5-4
CDR3 protein: CASSNTYEQYF

clone size: -
J gene: TRBJ2-1
V gene: TRBV7-6
CDR3 protein: CASSLARATGGQFF

clone size: -
J gene: TRBJ1-1
V gene: TRBV18
CDR3 protein: CASSSIRQGGSEAFF

clone size: -
J gene: TRBJ2-2
V gene: TRBV29-1
CDR3 protein: CSVEDGSGTGELFF

clone size: -
J gene: TRBJ2-7
V gene: TRBV15
CDR3 protein: CATSNPGRNYEQYF

clone size: -
J gene: TRBJ2-7
V gene: TRBV7-6
CDR3 protein: CASSRGASGSYEQYF

clone size: -
J gene: TRBJ1-3
V gene: TRBV7-2
CDR3 protein: CASSLVSAGNTIYF

clone size: -
J gene: TRBJ1-2
V gene: TRBV10-3
CDR3 protein: CAISGMGRGRDGYTF

clone size: -
J gene: TRBJ1-1
V gene: TRBV7-8
CDR3 protein: CASSLEVNRLGAFF

clone size: -
J gene: TRBJ2-1
V gene: TRBV2
CDR3 protein: CASTGPWVYNEQFF

clone size: -
J gene: TRBJ2-5
V gene: TRBV28
CDR3 protein: CASKGGWLGETQYF

clone size: once
J gene: TRBJ2-1
V gene: TRBV5-4
CDR3 protein: CASSPSGGTYNEQFF

clone size: -
J gene: TRBJ2-1
V gene: TRBV30
CDR3 protein: CAWTLAGGYEQFF

clone size: once
J gene: TRBJ1-1
V gene: TRBV18
CDR3 protein: CASSPPGQETEAFF

clone size: -
J gene: TRBJ2-5
V gene: TRBV7-9
CDR3 protein: CASSLAELAGGRKTQYF

clone size: -
J gene: TRBJ2-5
V gene: TRBV18
CDR3 protein: CASSTSETQYF

clone size: -
J gene: TRBJ1-5
V gene: TRBV27
CDR3 protein: CASSFHGQGGNQPQHF

clone size: -
J gene: TRBJ2-3
V gene: TRBV29-1
CDR3 protein: CSVGRTGGFQDTQYF

clone size: -
J gene: TRBJ1-1
V gene: TRBV2
CDR3 protein: CASTGQGNTEAFF

clone size: once
J gene: TRBJ1-2
V gene: TRBV15
CDR3 protein: CATSKPGQGGYTF

clone size: -
J gene: TRBJ2-1
V gene: TRBV6-1
CDR3 protein: CASSEVLGEQFF

clone size: -
J gene: TRBJ2-1
V gene: TRBV13
CDR3 protein: CASSLRYPTGSSYNEQFF

clone size: -
J gene: TRBJ2-3
V gene: TRBV28
CDR3 protein: CASSELGGLFFGTQYF

clone size: -
J gene: TRBJ2-1
V gene: TRBV7-9
CDR3 protein: CASSLALASYNEQFF

clone size: -
J gene: TRBJ2-1
V gene: TRBV19
CDR3 protein: CASSIWLAGGYNEQFF

clone size: -
J gene: TRBJ2-7
V gene: TRBV2
CDR3 protein: CASRVQGPTYEQYF

clone size: -
J gene: TRBJ2-2
V gene: TRBV2
CDR3 protein: CASSESDRADGELFF

clone size: -
J gene: TRBJ1-1
V gene: TRBV7-9
CDR3 protein: CASSSGQMNTEAFF

clone size: -
J gene: TRBJ2-3
V gene: TRBV9
CDR3 protein: CASSNDRGRTDTQYF

clone size: -
J gene: TRBJ1-1
V gene: TRBV6-4
CDR3 protein: CASRLTGGNTEAFF

clone size: -
J gene: TRBJ2-5
V gene: TRBV29-1
CDR3 protein: CSVAPSQETQYF

clone size: once
J gene: TRBJ2-1
V gene: TRBV2
CDR3 protein: CASSDPGQGPLHEQFF